Here is one T cell receptor (beta chain) with its context. What it recognizes is unknown. These data belong to a study of cytotoxic CD8 clonotypes in ibrutinib-treated CLL. Study-wide results and caveats: Clonality, elevated at ibrutinib response, dropped back toward baseline at progression.

CDR3 size: 16 residues. V was clipped by 0 bases and J by 0 bases, with 12 bases between them. Germline V lookup: CDR1 SEHNR, CDR2 FQNEAQ (reference sequence). Measured with immunoSEQ multiplex PCR; TCRdb has only the in-frame clones, and not every one. The sample consists of roughly 70,000 clones, 80% of them appearing once. The V gene is TRBV7-9, the J gene TRBJ2-7; no definite D call. The sample in question was PBMCs, obtained at disease progression, from a patient treated with ibrutinib. The receptor's source is a human donor with chronic lymphocytic leukemia. CDR3 residues: CASSLAFSASSYEQYF. The DNA for the CDR3 is TGTGCCAGCAGCTTAGCGTTTTCAGCAAGCTCCTACGAGCAGTACTTC.